A single sample gave rise to the 26 T cell receptor beta chains below, sequenced in a study of blood T cell repertoires in COVID-19. Assay: immunoSEQ multiplex PCR; the TCRdb copy retains only in-frame clones and omits some. The data show around 450,000 clones, 85% to 90% seen once. Input material: peripheral blood. Receptors were obtained from a woman between 25 and 40 years old with acute or convalescent COVID-19.

This clone was seen just once. The rearrangement uses TRBV4-2 and TRBJ2-7; TRBD2 aligns across 8 bases. Germline V gene data show CDR1 as LGHNA and CDR2 as YNFKEQ. The CDR3 is 16 amino acids. The J segment lost 4 bases and the V segment lost 0 bases, leaving 8 bases of the junction unmatched. CDR3 bases: TGTGCCAGCAGCCAAGACCTCCCCGGGGGGGTTTACGAGCAGTACTTC. The encoded protein is CASSQDLPGGVYEQYF.

The gene calls are TRBV7-8 and TRBJ1-6; D gene ambiguous. V gave up 5 bases and J gave up 0 bases, with 17 bases separating them. Germline V gives CDR1 SGHVS, CDR2 FQNEAQ. The length of the CDR3 is 18 residues. CDR3 in DNA: TGTGCCAGCAGCCCCCCCACCAGGATAAACTCCTATAATTCACCCCTCCACTTT. Translating it yields CASSPPTRINSYNSPLHF. Looking up the rest from reference TRBV7-8 and TRBJ1-6 gives the full variable domain: GAGVSQSPRYKVAKRGQDVALRCDPISGHVSLFWYQQALGQGPEFLTYFQNEAQLDKSGLPSDRFFAERPEGSVSTLKIQRTQQEDSAVYLCASSPPTRINSYNSPLHFGNGTRLTVT.

CDR3 region: CASSYTSGGRQFF. The DNA of the CDR3 is TGTGCCAGCAGTTATACTAGCGGGGGGAGGCAGTTCTTC. The chain uses TRBV6-5 and TRBJ2-1, with TRBD2 identical over 12 bases. J was trimmed by 12 bases and V by 3 bases; bases with no gene match: 3. The CDR3 has 13 amino acids. CDR1 is MNHEY and CDR2 is SVGAGI in the germline V gene.

The genes are TRBV7-2 and TRBJ2-1; 14 nucleotides agree with TRBD2. Germline loops: CDR1 SGHTA, CDR2 FQGNSA. The CDR3 length is 15 residues. Unmatched junction bases numbered 5, after V lost 4 bases and J lost 9 bases. The CDR3, as DNA: TGTGCCAGCAGCTCGCGACTAGCGGGGGGGCTTGAGCAGTTCTTC. Protein product: CASSSRLAGGLEQFF. Combining the CDR3 with reference TRBV7-2 and TRBJ2-1 gives the whole variable domain GAGVSQSPSNKVTEKGKDVELRCDPISGHTALYWYRQSLGQGLEFLIYFQGNSAPDKSGLPSDRFSAERTGGSVSTLTIQRTQQEDSAVYLCASSSRLAGGLEQFFGPGTRLTVL.

This clone was picked up one time. The CDR3 is CASSESRAGLRLFDEQFF. CDR3 DNA: TGTGCCAGCAGTGAATCCAGAGCGGGCCTGAGGCTCTTCGATGAGCAGTTCTTC. The chain couples TRBV6-1 to TRBJ2-1; D is perhaps TRBD2 (6 bases). The CDR3 consists of 18 residues. CDR1 MNHNS and CDR2 SASEGT come from the germline V gene. Trimming shortened V by 2 bases and J by 8 bases, and 25 bases separated the two germline ends.

The chain employs TRBV18 and TRBJ1-2; 7 nucleotides match TRBD1. The CDR3 runs to 13 residues. The germline V gene has CDR1 KGHSH and CDR2 LQKENI. After removal of 5 bases from V and 8 bases from J, the junction contained 8 bases not matched to a gene. The CDR3 reads CASSVTGTEGYTF. The CDR3 nucleotides read TGTGCCAGCTCAGTAACCGGGACAGAAGGCTACACCTTC.

The sample holds one count of this clone. The chain links TRBV12-5 to TRBJ2-3; 7 positions match TRBD2. CDR1 and CDR2 from the germline V gene are LGHNT and FRNRAP. Trimming at V came to 11 bases and at J to 5 bases, leaving 10 bases not matched to a gene. The CDR3 runs 13 residues. The CDR3 DNA reads as TGTGCTGGCGGAAGGGAGGGCCGAGATACGCAGTATTTT. Its translation is CAGGREGRDTQYF.

This clone was detected many times. This rearrangement joins TRBV19 to TRBJ2-5, with D unclear. This CDR3 region has 11 residues. Germline-derived CDR1 and CDR2 are LNHDA and SQIVND (reference sequence). Trimming stripped 7 bases from V and 4 bases from J, with 7 bases between. CDR3 in DNA: TGTGCCAGTAAGCATATAGAGACCCAGTACTTC. It encodes CASKHIETQYF.

V usage is TRBV5-1 and J usage is TRBJ1-1; 11 bases align to TRBD1. The germline gives CDR1 SGHRS, CDR2 YFSETQ. The CDR3 loop spans 15 amino acids. V lost 4 bases to trimming and J lost 5 bases; unmatched junction nucleotides: 7. DNA of the CDR3: TGCGCCAGCAGCGCCGGGGACAGGGGGTTGACTGAAGCTTTCTTT. Its translation is CASSAGDRGLTEAFF.

The V call is TRBV24-1, the J call TRBJ2-3, with TRBD2 as a possible D gene (6 bases). The V and J ends lost 1 base and 1 base respectively, with 8 bases between them. The CDR3 has 15 residues. Germline V gene sequence: CDR1 KGHDR, CDR2 SFDVKD. In DNA, the CDR3 is TGTGCCACCAGTGATTTCTCGGGGGGCACAGATACGCAGTATTTT. Translation: CATSDFSGGTDTQYF.

The chain couples TRBV18 to TRBJ2-2; tentative D call: TRBD1 (7 bases). Trimming shortened V by 1 base and J by 1 base, and 10 bases separated the two germline ends. Germline V CDR1 and CDR2: KGHSH, LQKENI. CDR3 length: 16 residues. The chain's CDR3 is CASSPRQGGNTGELFF. CDR3 bases: TGTGCCAGCTCACCACGGCAGGGGGGGAACACCGGGGAGCTGTTTTTT. Full variable domain (missing parts from reference TRBV18 and TRBJ2-2): NAGVMQNPRHLVRRRGQEARLRCSPMKGHSHVYWYRQLPEEGLKFMVYLQKENIIDESGMPKERFSAEFPKEGPSILRIQQVVRGDSAAYFCASSPRQGGNTGELFFGEGSRLTVL.

The chain uses TRBV29-1 and TRBJ2-1; 13 positions match TRBD2. Germline V gives CDR1 SQVTM, CDR2 ANQGSEA. This CDR3 is built from 14 residues. J gave up 2 bases and V 8 bases, and 3 bases lay outside the gene matches. This chain's CDR3 is CSTTSGGTYNEQFF. The CDR3 DNA is TGCAGCACGACTAGCGGGGGGACCTACAATGAGCAGTTCTTC.

This chain links TRBV3-1 (or the pseudogene TRBV3-2) with TRBJ2-1; D ambiguous. Germline V gene data show CDR1 as LGHDT and CDR2 as YNNKEL (reference sequence). This CDR3 has 12 residues. V was clipped by 3 bases and J by 3 bases, with 3 bases between them. The CDR3 sequence is CASSQYYNEQFF. The CDR3, as DNA: TGTGCCAGCAGCCAGTACTACAATGAGCAGTTCTTC.

This chain uses TRBV7-2 with TRBJ2-1; tentative D call: TRBD1 (6 bases). V lost 2 bases and J lost 5, with 7 bases in between. This CDR3 has 13 residues. CDR1 and CDR2 (germline): SGHTA, FQGNSA. CDR3: CASSLPGDNEQFF. The CDR3 bases are TGTGCCAGCAGCTTACCAGGGGACAATGAGCAGTTCTTC.

This chain links TRBV25-1 with TRBJ2-3; perhaps TRBD1 as D (6 bases). This CDR3 comprises 16 residues. The germline V gene encodes CDR1 MGHDK and CDR2 SYGVNS. Between the trimmed V and J ends, which lost 2 bases and 4 bases, there was a span of 16 bases. CDR3 nucleotides: TGTGCCAGCAGTGAAGGCACCTCAGCAGGGGCAGATACGCAGTATTTT. Translation gives CASSEGTSAGADTQYF.

The V call is TRBV28, the J call TRBJ1-3, with 8 positions matching TRBD1. This CDR3 is 17 amino acids long. CDR1 and CDR2 (germline): MDHEN, SYDVKM. The ends lost 6 bases at V and 2 bases at J; junction bases unmatched: 12. CDR3 protein: CASSLGGAGGTGNTIYF. The CDR3 region has the DNA TGTGCCAGCAGCCTGGGGGGTGCAGGGGGCACTGGAAACACCATATATTTT.

This clone appeared a single time. The chain couples TRBV7-2 to TRBJ1-2; D is unclear. CDR3 length equals 14 residues. Germline V gene data show CDR1 as SGHTA and CDR2 as FQGNSA. Trimming left V 5 bases short and J 2 bases short, with 12 bases between. CDR3 in amino acids: CASSGFRSNYGYTF. CDR3 coding DNA: TGTGCCAGCAGCGGTTTTAGATCCAACTATGGCTACACCTTC. Drawing the rest from reference TRBV7-2 and TRBJ1-2, the complete variable domain is GAGVSQSPSNKVTEKGKDVELRCDPISGHTALYWYRQSLGQGLEFLIYFQGNSAPDKSGLPSDRFSAERTGGSVSTLTIQRTQQEDSAVYLCASSGFRSNYGYTFGSGTRLTVV.

The gene calls are TRBV19 and TRBJ2-5, with 8 nucleotides matching TRBD1. The ends lost 7 bases at V and 4 bases at J; junction bases unmatched: 5. The CDR3 is 13 residues long. The germline CDR1 and CDR2 sequences are LNHDA and SQIVND (reference sequence). The CDR3 loop is CASTLTGGETQYF. CDR3 coding DNA: TGTGCCAGTACCCTTACAGGGGGAGAGACCCAGTACTTC.

The CDR3: CASSSGNGELFF. The CDR3, as DNA: TGTGCCAGCAGCTCAGGGAACGGGGAGCTGTTTTTT. The chain has TRBV11-1 and TRBJ2-2; possibly TRBD1 for D (5 bases). Trimming took off 4 bases at V and 7 bases at J, with 7 bases between the two ends. From germline, CDR1 is SGHAT and CDR2 FQDESV (reference sequence). The CDR3 spans 12 residues.

CDR3 amino acids: CATKRGSEGTGELFF. The CDR3 DNA reads as TGTGCCACCAAAAGGGGCTCGGAGGGCACCGGGGAGCTGTTTTTT. The chain joins TRBV2 to TRBJ2-2, with D possibly matching TRBD2 (6 bases). The CDR3 is 15 residues long. V lost 10 bases to trimming and J lost 4 bases, with 19 bases between them. Germline lookup yields CDR1 SNHLY and CDR2 FYNNEI.

The CDR3 DNA sequence: TGTGCCAGTAGTATCCGACAGGGAATGCGCACCGGGGAGCTGTTTTTT. Protein product: CASSIRQGMRTGELFF. This chain joins TRBV19 and TRBJ2-2; 7 bases are shared with TRBD1. The V gene end was trimmed by 3 bases and the J gene end by 4 bases; junction bases not matched to a gene: 8. Germline assignment: CDR1 LNHDA and CDR2 SQIVND (reference sequence). This CDR3 is built from 16 residues.

The V gene is TRBV12-3 or TRBV12-4, the J gene TRBJ2-3, with D possibly being TRBD2 (5 bases). With 6 bases removed from V and 5 bases from J, the gap between germline ends came to 9 bases. This CDR3 comprises 12 residues. The CDR3 sequence is CASSPEGDTQYF. The CDR3 coding sequence is TGTGCCAGCAGCCCAGAGGGAGATACGCAGTATTTT.

Written as DNA, the CDR3 is TGCGCCAGCAGCTTGGACGGTAGACAGAAGAACACTGAAGCTTTCTTT. Its translation is CASSLDGRQKNTEAFF. The rearrangement joins TRBV5-1 to TRBJ1-1; tentative D call: TRBD1 (5 bases). The V end was cut by 0 bases, the J end by 1 base, with 13 bases between. This CDR3 has 16 amino acids. Germline V gives CDR1 SGHRS, CDR2 YFSETQ.

The chain combines TRBV10-2 with TRBJ1-6, with a possible D match to TRBD1 (6 bases). V was pared by 0 bases and J by 7 bases, with 13 bases between. From germline, CDR1 is WSHSY and CDR2 SAAADI. The CDR3 consists of 16 residues. The CDR3 DNA reads TGCGCCAGCAGTGAGTCAGGACGGGGGGCGAATTCACCCCTCCACTTT. Protein product: CASSESGRGANSPLHF.

V and J are TRBV19 and TRBJ1-2, with 7 bases aligning to TRBD1. CDR1 and CDR2 (germline): LNHDA, SQIVND (reference sequence). The CDR3 loop spans 15 amino acids. The J segment lost 7 bases and the V segment lost 1 base, leaving 9 bases of the junction unmatched. The CDR3 bases are TGTGCCAGTAGTATAGTATGGAGGGGGCTGGGTGGCTACACCTTC. It specifies CASSIVWRGLGGYTF. Full variable domain (remainder filled in from reference TRBV19 and TRBJ1-2): DGGITQSPKYLFRKEGQNVTLSCEQNLNHDAMYWYRQDPGQGLRLIYYSQIVNDFQKGDIAEGYSVSREKKESFPLTVTSAQKNPTAFYLCASSIVWRGLGGYTFGSGTRLTVV.

This clone was seen just once. As DNA, the CDR3 is TGTGCCAGCAGCCTACTCCCCAGACAGGCCCCTAGCTCCTATAATTCACCCCTCCACTTT. This translates into CASSLLPRQAPSSYNSPLHF. The rearrangement links TRBV21-1 to TRBJ1-6; TRBD1, the D gene given by the table, was not confirmed from the DNA. TRBV21-1 is flagged as a pseudogene. CDR3 length equals 20 residues.